This is a list of T cell receptor beta chains from one sample in a study of T cells expressing NK-cell markers. TCRdb reprocessed the 5' RACE reads and stores each CDR3 protein as one record, lacking DNA. This sample contains around 470,000 distinct CDR3 sequences. Sequenced: blood T cells: a sorted CD56 or NKG2C T cell subset, CD4+ or CD8+ T cells, or bulk PBMC T cells (not recorded which). The receptors were gathered from a woman aged 45-65 years in good health. Both conserved end residues are part of each CDR3.

J | V | CDR3
TRBJ2-5 | TRBV29-1 | CSAGTPPTTQETQYF
TRBJ2-1 | TRBV12-3/TRBV12-4 | CASILAGGPHNEQFF
TRBJ1-2 | TRBV11-2 | CASSLVSGTGLTNYGYTF
TRBJ1-1 | TRBV29-1 | CSAGGHGTEAFF
TRBJ2-5 | TRBV11-2 | CASSLTSFARSGETQYF
TRBJ2-5 | TRBV12-3/TRBV12-4 | CASSLRLLGQETQYF
TRBJ2-3 | TRBV5-1 | CASSSVSKFAGTQYF
TRBJ1-4 | TRBV5-1 | CASSDGLRAANEKLFF
TRBJ2-1 | TRBV4-2 | CASSPSGVGINEQFF
TRBJ2-2 | TRBV4-1 | CASSLEVVTGELFF
TRBJ2-1 | TRBV6-2/TRBV6-3 | CASSYGTAGGTYNEQFF
TRBJ2-3 | TRBV29-1 | CSVGYVPGDTQYF
TRBJ2-7 | TRBV3-1 | CASSQAGEGLGSSYEQYF
TRBJ2-7 | TRBV6-5 | CASRTTGAAGEQYF
TRBJ2-1 | TRBV3-1 | CASSQILSGRAGEQFF
TRBJ2-2 | TRBV27 | CASSFAGLSGPTGELFF
TRBJ2-5 | TRBV7-9 | CASSLAPLETQYF
TRBJ2-1 | TRBV11-3 | CASSLQPHNEQFF
TRBJ2-7 | TRBV5-5 | CASSLAGSGTYEQYF
TRBJ2-3 | TRBV5-1 | CASSLGRGSSDTQYF
TRBJ2-1 | TRBV19 | CASSVTTSANNEQFF
TRBJ2-7 | TRBV7-2 | CASSLAGLAGTYEQYF
TRBJ2-7 | TRBV11-3 | CASSFSGTTNEQYF
TRBJ1-1 | TRBV6-5 | CASRRWDLTEAFF
TRBJ2-1 | TRBV20-1 | CSAVGSLGLEQFF
TRBJ1-2 | TRBV4-2 | CASSQDGGGNGYTF
TRBJ2-2 | TRBV3-1 | CASSQRDRLPTGELFF
TRBJ1-6 | TRBV28 | CASSGGLDNSPLHF
TRBJ2-7 | TRBV28 | CASSRPTGSSYEQYF
TRBJ2-1 | TRBV7-9 | CASSHFSGSFRNEQFF
TRBJ1-3 | TRBV10-3 | CAISATGDGNTIYF
TRBJ2-1 | TRBV3-1 | CASSQREVTYNEQFF
TRBJ2-3 | TRBV9 | CASSSDRGRFTDTQYF
TRBJ2-4 | TRBV24-1 | CATSGGWEDIQYF
TRBJ2-5 | TRBV12-3/TRBV12-4 | CASSLNYETQYF
TRBJ1-1 | TRBV12-3/TRBV12-4 | CASSLGTGGVTEAFF
TRBJ2-1 | TRBV12-3/TRBV12-4 | CASSFPGPRYNEQFF
TRBJ2-1 | TRBV20-1 | CSASIAGGLRNEQFF
TRBJ2-5 | TRBV7-8 | CASSVTGLRETQYF
TRBJ2-2 | TRBV5-1 | CASSREGPRTGELFF
TRBJ2-7 | TRBV20-1 | CSATRDSSYEQYF
TRBJ1-5 | TRBV5-4 | CASSPTGNKQPQHF
TRBJ2-6 | TRBV12-3/TRBV12-4 | CASRGSGRGISGANVLTF
TRBJ1-3 | TRBV29-1 | CSVEKQAGNTIYF
TRBJ1-5 | TRBV7-8 | CASSSEGAGSNQPQHF